What follows describes a single T cell receptor beta chain. Its antigen target is currently unknown. No quality values exist for individual bases; no much larger clone is one base distant. The sample is drawn from a study of blood T cell repertoires in COVID-19 (dated by TCRdb to 2018 to 2021). General notes on the study: Samples from collaborators originated in the United States, Italy and Spain and spanned both the acute and convalescent phases of COVID-19. The material from the prospective study consisted of cDNA or gDNA derived from T cells, B-cell-depleted T cells, or PBMCs. Deeply sampled blood TCRbeta repertoires from subjects exposed to, actively infected with, or recovered from COVID-19 were included in the dataset. A freely available public database, intended as a resource for researchers studying the immune response to SARS-CoV-2, is where the repertoires were released. Samples were obtained from the ongoing ImmuneRACE study (first 160 participants) and from over 1,000 subjects provided by 6 global collaborators. Nearly every sample came with metadata listing a de-identified subject ID, COVID-19 status, age in years and sex. Where HLA class I and class II types were available, the types were taken from metadata supplied by the sample provider, not from assay-based typing.

TCRbeta CDR3 regions were amplified from genomic DNA by means of the immunoSEQ Assay, a bias-controlled multiplex PCR. The paper's processing steps were these. Nucleated cell counts per sample were estimated from amplification of reference gene primers within the assay. To quantify the absolute abundance of each unique TCRbeta CDR3 rearrangement, sequence reads were collapsed and filtered. Productive Simpson clonality was computed per sample as the square root of Simpson's diversity index over productive rearrangements. TCRdb stores this immuneACCESS table with in-frame sequences only. Part of the clones is absent; in the studies checked, under half of the shortfall reflects unresolved V genes, and no reason is known for the rest. D and trimming come from the DNA, and the V and J calls and clone size come from that table. For this sample there are approximately 50,000 clones; 86% appear just once. 14% to 15% of the sample comes from the top ten.

For CDR1 and CDR2, the germline V gene lists MGHRA and YSYEKL. Here V drops 6 bases and J drops 6 bases, and the junction holds 7 bases not matched to any gene. Reading from cysteine to phenylalanine, the CDR3 counts 16 amino acids. Only the CDR3 portion is preserved as DNA: 48 bases, with reading frame beginning at the first base. What the research found in general, with its limitations: Clinical and demographic metadata were provided uncurated, with the amount varying by source and participant.

The collaborating institutions used their own protocols to collect whole blood in K2EDTA tubes. For TCRbeta analysis, collaborator samples were shipped as frozen whole blood, as isolated PBMCs, or as DNA extracted from either sample type. The sequence was obtained from a human donor in a cohort sampled during active COVID-19. The specimen sequenced was peripheral blood. The sequence joins TRBV4-1 to TRBJ2-3, and 15 junctional nucleotides match TRBD2. The base sequence is TGCGCCAGCAGACTGGGACTAGCGGGAGGTCAGGATACGCAGTATTTT. This yields the protein CASRLGLAGGQDTQYF.